The next 16 T cell receptor beta chains were all read from a single sample in a study of cytomegalovirus exposure and HLA in healthy donors. With 60 Vbeta and 13 Jbeta primers, the PCR was carried out. Generated by immunoSEQ multiplex PCR, the TCRdb table keeps only in-frame clones and is missing some. The sample records 95,000 to 150,000 clones, approximately 67% being singletons. Sequenced: PBMCs. The origin of the receptors is a man aged 18 to 29 in good health and CMV-seronegative.

The rearrangement links TRBV5-4 to TRBJ1-2; 8 nucleotides match TRBD1. Germline V CDR1 and CDR2: SGHNT, YYREEE (reference sequence). The length of the CDR3 is 13 residues. V lost 3 bases and J lost 5; bases outside the gene matches: 3. DNA of the CDR3: TGTGCCAGCAGCTGGACAGGGCTTTATGGCTACACCTTC. The encoded protein is CASSWTGLYGYTF.

The rearrangement uses TRBV5-1 and TRBJ1-1; perhaps TRBD1 as D (6 bases). The CDR3 is 14 amino acids. V gave up 4 bases and J gave up 6 bases, with 16 bases separating them. Germline-derived CDR1 and CDR2 are SGHRS and YFSETQ. The CDR3 coding sequence is TGCGCCAGCAGCGAGTCCGCAGGGGTGGCTGAAGCTTTCTTT. This translates into CASSESAGVAEAFF.

In its sample, this clone was seen once. The V gene is TRBV7-8, the J gene TRBJ1-5; D gene uncertain. This CDR3 contains 16 residues. The V and J ends lost 2 bases and 0 bases respectively, with 11 bases between them. Germline V gene sequence: CDR1 SGHVS, CDR2 FQNEAQ. In nucleotides, the CDR3 is TGTGCCAGCAGCTTACTCGCGGGGTATAGCAATCAGCCCCAGCATTTT. Protein product: CASSLLAGYSNQPQHF.

The chain uses TRBV9 and TRBJ2-1; D is possibly TRBD1 (6 bases). The CDR3 loop spans 14 amino acids. Germline V gene sequence: CDR1 SGDLS, CDR2 YYNGEE. Trimming left V 4 bases short and J 7 bases short, with 15 bases between. The CDR3 coding sequence is TGTGCCAGCAGCCCGATGGACAGTATGAATGAGCAGTTCTTC. This translates into CASSPMDSMNEQFF.

This clone has just a few counts. CDR3 amino acids: CASSNARGLNSGANVLTF. Written as DNA, the CDR3 is TGTGCCAGTAGTAATGCCAGGGGGCTTAACTCTGGGGCCAACGTCCTGACTTTC. The chain combines TRBV19 with TRBJ2-6, with 8 positions matching TRBD1. In germline, CDR1 is LNHDA, CDR2 SQIVND (reference sequence). The CDR3 totals 18 residues. With V trimmed by 4 bases and J by 0 bases, 8 bases remained unmatched.

This clone was detected a few times. J is TRBJ2-2 and V is TRBV6-5; no clear D. The CDR3 is 13 amino acids. Trimming removed 1 base at V and 4 bases at J, with 4 bases between. Germline CDR1 is MNHEY and CDR2 is SVGAGI. CDR3 DNA sequence: TGTGCCAGCAGTTACTATAGCACCGGGGAGCTGTTTTTT. Translating it yields CASSYYSTGELFF.

CDR3 nucleotide sequence: TGTGCCAGCAGCCGCATAGGGGGGCCCCAGCATTTT. This codes for CASSRIGGPQHF. The rearrangement links TRBV11-2 to TRBJ1-5; perhaps TRBD1 as D (6 bases). The V gene's germline CDR1 is SGHAT and CDR2 FQNNGV. The CDR3 is made up of 12 amino acids. V was clipped by 5 bases and J by 9 bases, with 11 bases between them.

The rearrangement joins TRBV11-2 to TRBJ2-7; 7 bases line up with TRBD2. Germline-derived CDR1 and CDR2 are SGHAT and FQNNGV. Trimming at V came to 4 bases and at J to 0 bases, leaving 3 bases not matched to a gene. The CDR3 sequence is 14 residues long. CDR3 protein: CASSSGGSSYEQYF. The CDR3 DNA reads TGTGCCAGCAGCTCGGGGGGTAGCTCCTACGAGCAGTACTTC.

V and J are TRBV6-5 and TRBJ1-4; no clear D gene. The CDR3 totals 12 residues. Looked up from germline, CDR1 is MNHEY and CDR2 is SVGAGI. Trimming took off 4 bases at V and 8 bases at J, with 8 bases between the two ends. The CDR3 here is CASSSSGEKLFF. CDR3 bases: TGTGCCAGCAGTTCCTCCGGGGAAAAACTGTTTTTT.

V gene TRBV15 combines with J gene TRBJ1-1; D not resolved. Trimming left V 3 bases short and J 1 base short, with 9 bases between. The CDR3 runs to 14 residues. The germline gives CDR1 LNHNV, CDR2 YYDKDF (reference sequence). This CDR3 reads CATSSAPGNTEAFF. The CDR3 DNA sequence: TGTGCCACCAGCAGCGCCCCAGGGAACACTGAAGCTTTCTTT.

V is TRBV7-2 and J is TRBJ2-1; 8 nucleotides align to TRBD2. Per germline, CDR1 SGHTA and CDR2 FQGNSA. V lost 4 bases to trimming and J lost 0 bases; unmatched junction nucleotides: 5. The CDR3 totals 16 residues. CDR3 DNA: TGTGCCAGCAGCTCAAAAGCGGGAGCCTCCTACAATGAGCAGTTCTTC. Protein sequence: CASSSKAGASYNEQFF.

The chain joins TRBV6-5 to TRBJ2-7, with a possible D match to TRBD2 (6 bases). Trimming stripped 8 bases from V and 5 bases from J, with 22 bases between. Germline CDR1 reads MNHEY; CDR2 reads SVGAGI. The CDR3 spans 15 residues. In DNA, the CDR3 is TGTGCCAGCGCGATTGGGCGGGACCCCACGAACGAGCAGTACTTC. This sequence encodes CASAIGRDPTNEQYF.

The chain is built from TRBV19 and TRBJ1-2; 9 bases fit TRBD1. The CDR3 runs to 14 residues. J lost 7 bases, V lost 5 bases, and 8 bases had no gene match. Per the germline V gene, CDR1 is LNHDA and CDR2 is SQIVND (reference sequence). CDR3 in DNA: TGTGCCAGTAGTGCACAGGGGGCGCGTCGTGGCTACACCTTC. This sequence encodes CASSAQGARRGYTF.

This clone was found a few times. This rearrangement joins TRBV27 to TRBJ1-1; D not certain. Between the trimmed V and J ends, which lost 8 bases and 3 bases, there was a span of 19 bases. The CDR3 covers 15 residues. Germline CDR1 and CDR2: MNHEY and SMNVEV (reference sequence). DNA for the CDR3: TGTGCCAGCCGGTTGAGGGTTGCTGTGGACACTGAAGCTTTCTTT. This sequence encodes CASRLRVAVDTEAFF.

This clone has more than one count but fewer than ten. The chain is built from TRBV19 and TRBJ2-2; 7 bases fit TRBD1. The CDR3 sequence is 15 residues long. V was clipped by 3 bases and J by 5 bases; unmatched bases: 6. The germline V gene encodes CDR1 LNHDA and CDR2 SQIVND (reference sequence). CDR3 protein: CASSIRDRVTGELFF. CDR3 coding DNA: TGTGCCAGTAGTATCAGGGACAGAGTAACCGGGGAGCTGTTTTTT. The complete variable domain, with remaining parts taken from reference TRBV19 and TRBJ2-2, reads DGGITQSPKYLFRKEGQNVTLSCEQNLNHDAMYWYRQDPGQGLRLIYYSQIVNDFQKGDIAEGYSVSREKKESFPLTVTSAQKNPTAFYLCASSIRDRVTGELFFGEGSRLTVL.

The gene calls are TRBV5-4 and TRBJ1-1; D perhaps matches TRBD1 (5 bases). The V end was cut by 3 bases, the J end by 8 bases, with 8 bases between. This CDR3 has 11 amino acids. Germline V gene lookup returns CDR1 SGHNT and CDR2 YYREEE (reference sequence). The CDR3 nucleotides are TGTGCCAGCAGCTCCAACAGGGAAGCTTTCTTT. Translating it yields CASSSNREAFF.